This T cell receptor beta chain is from a study of shared clonotypes between healthy human individuals (dated by TCRdb to the early 2020s). For the study in its entirety: The cohort comprised two women and a few men aged 18 to 49 years. For each donor, CD4 naive and CD4 memory were each given three plates, CD8 naive was given two plates, and CD8 memory was given one plate. To estimate repertoire size and how much clonotype sharing occurs between individuals, the study deeply sequenced the blood TCR repertoires of roughly 5 healthy adults. To increase sequencing depth and limit assay-specific biases, different laboratories used diverse techniques to prepare libraries and sequence TCR repertoires. Each donor's leukapheresis produced roughly between roughly 0.85 and 10 billion PBMCs.

As encoded in the germline V gene, CDR1 is MNHEY while CDR2 is SVGAGI. From its cysteine to its phenylalanine, the CDR3 spans 16 amino acids. The retained sequence is limited to the CDR3, 48 bases, with the frame set at the first base. Unmatched junction bases come to 11, with V trimmed by 2 bases and J by 5 bases. Using the deep immunoSEQ assay, multiplex PCR amplified TCR CDR3 regions from genomic DNA. For each cell subset, the extracted genomic DNA was distributed evenly across all wells of several immunoSEQ 96-well plates, and each plate served as one replicate. For sorted subsets, approximately 210 ng of genomic DNA, equivalent to 30,000 or so T cell genomes, went into each replicate PCR. Purified libraries were measured with a Qubit 3.0 fluorometer, size-checked on a Bioanalyzer 2100, and measured again with the KAPA Library Quantification kit. A separate single-read 150-cycle Illumina NextSeq 550 flow cell was used to sequence each immunoSEQ 96-well plate. In the authors' own workflow: Because the immunoSEQ output held only junctional sequences and lacked quality scores, the filtering could not match the filtering applied to full-length reads. To assign V/J genes and CDR3, sequences were annotated against IMGT germline references using PyIR, a Python wrapper for IgBLAST v1.9. Reads were filtered out if the reads had weak V/J assignments (E-value above 1e-6), no CDR3, stop codons, out-of-frame junctions, or ambiguous translated residues. A V3J clonotype was defined by an identical inferred V gene, J gene, and CDR3 amino acid sequence. To compute the percentage overlap between repertoires, the number of shared unique clonotypes was divided by the size of the smaller repertoire. Richness of each repertoire was evaluated using RTK rarefaction, the Chao1 estimator, and Recon v2.1 estimates of unobserved clonotypes. OLGA was used to compute generation probabilities for all TCRbeta clonotypes that the gDNA method yielded from several donors. TCRdb took this table from immuneACCESS and kept in-frame rearrangements with V and J called. Such tables lack part of the clones; where checked against another copy, unresolved V genes explain under half of the gap, and the rest is unexplained. V, J and clone size reflect that table, while D and trimming were determined from the DNA. The sample table shows over 1.4 million clones, and about 96% are seen once. The top ten clones comprise roughly 1.1% of the sample.

General findings and caveats noted by the study authors: Clonotypes shared by all four sorted-subset donors showed higher generation probabilities than non-shared clonotypes. Around 5.4% of naive CD4, 3.5% of naive CD8, approximately 2.2% of memory CD4, and 0.4% of memory CD8 clonotypes were shared across a few donors. Estimated clonotype richness was generally larger for naive than for memory subsets. Based on pairwise subsampling, the degree of clonotype sharing among donors was expected to be affected by sequencing depth. Even with the large sequencing depth, rarefaction of the sorted-subset datasets indicated that sequencing was incomplete. Sampling was restricted to blood, and TCR repertoires in tissue are likely to differ from TCR repertoires in blood. The genetic and exposure-history diversity represented was limited by the small number of donors.

Concerning this clone: Its antigen is still unknown. Base qualities are not at hand, and no much larger clone is one base apart.

The donors were healthy, HIV-negative adults who had no recently reported acute infections or vaccinations. Every donor was a Caucasian adult living in Nashville, Tennessee, USA. CD4+ T cells were enriched through magnetic negative selection, after which naive cells were positively selected on CD45RA and the remaining negative fraction served as the memory subset. Blood was collected by leukapheresis, and PBMCs were isolated by Ficoll-Histopaque density gradient centrifugation and then cryopreserved in liquid nitrogen vapor phase. Analytical flow cytometry was used to check the purity and quantity of each magnetically sorted T cell population. Genomic DNA was isolated from every sorted fraction and measured by UV absorbance on a Nanodrop 2000c.

The clonotype originates from a young man in good health. Sample: naive CD4+ T cells sorted from blood. Explained via the paper, the cell subset or site label denotes: CD45RA+ positively selected. This receptor chain uses TRBV6-5 and TRBJ2-7, with TRBD1 matching 8 junction bases. The CDR3 in this case is CASSYAATGQENEQYF. The DNA sequence is TGTGCCAGCAGTTACGCGGCCACGGGACAGGAAAACGAGCAGTACTTC.